This TCR beta chain was sequenced for a study of blood T cell repertoires in COVID-19. As for the study in general: The United States, Italy and Spain supplied acute and convalescent COVID-19 samples. The cDNA or gDNA used as material had been derived from T cells, B-cell-depleted T cells, or PBMCs.

TCRdb keeps only in-frame clones here, not all; method: immunoSEQ multiplex PCR. Counted here are approximately 330,000 clones, 88% occurring once; the ten biggest clones make up roughly 4.1%. The CDR3 is 13 residues long. V lost 7 bases to trimming and J lost 6 bases; unmatched junction nucleotides: 6. Germline CDR1 reads LNHDA; CDR2 reads SQIVND (reference sequence). The source material was peripheral blood. The receptor comes from a woman aged 45-60 years with active or convalescent COVID-19. V gene TRBV19 combines with J gene TRBJ2-1; 7 positions match TRBD2. The DNA for the CDR3 is TGTGCCAGTACCTTGGGGGGGATCAATGAGCAGTTCTTC. Amino acid sequence: CASTLGGINEQFF.